The text below deals with one TCR beta chain. The record originates from a study of shared clonotypes between healthy human individuals. Overall study context: Used for every donor were three CD4 naive, three CD4 memory, two CD8 naive and one CD8 memory plate.

The CDR3 totals 16 residues. Losses at the gene ends were 1 base for V and 3 bases for J; bases not matched to a gene: 7. Per germline, CDR1 MGHRA and CDR2 YSYEKL. Every subset had its genomic DNA shared out evenly among several immunoSEQ plates. Sorted subsets were amplified in replicate PCRs using 200 ng DNA, around 30,000 T cell genomes. Repertoires were generated with immunoSEQ multiplex PCR, while TCRdb's copy carries only in-frame clones and drops some. In the table there are about 2.1 million clones, 90% to 95% of which are singletons. Naive CD8 cells were CD45RO-negative, positively selected for CCR7, excluding terminally differentiated effector memory CD45RA+ cells.

The chain combines TRBV4-1 with TRBJ1-2, with TRBD1 matching over 8 bases. The sample was naive CD8+ T cells from PBMCs. The sequence derives from a man younger than 30 in good health. Some clones in this sample may be carry-over from other donors' samples. The CDR3 bases are TGCGCCAGCAGCCAAGGTCCTGACAGGGGTTACTATGGCTACACCTTC. Protein product: CASSQGPDRGYYGYTF.